Sequencing of this T cell receptor beta chain was carried out in a study of early T cells in non-severe SARS-CoV-2 infection. Whole-study context: Bulk RNA isolated from unsorted whole blood underwent sequencing; chains were not paired.

As part of library construction, unique molecular identifiers were attached to individual cDNA molecules. MiXCR, applied by TCRdb to the 5' RACE reads, yields one record per CDR3 protein. This sample has approximately 70,000 distinct CDR3 sequences, with more than 4% found just once. The CDR3 totals 14 residues. Deletions cut 5 bases from V and 5 bases from J, with 13 bases between. Germline-derived CDR1 and CDR2 are SGHAT and FQNNGV. This clonotype has at least ten counts. Its antigen remains unknown. Notes on the study in general: Private and CD4 specificities were missed by VDJdb matching, which favored anti-spike CD8 responses.

The J gene is TRBJ1-5, the V gene TRBV11-2; D call uncertain. The source of this sequence is an adult who was a healthcare worker with PCR-confirmed SARS-CoV-2 infection or an uninfected control (not recorded which). Here the sequenced sample was whole blood, taken at baseline. CDR3 protein: CASSIGRSDQPQHF. CDR3 coding DNA: TGTGCCAGCAGCATCGGAAGAAGTGATCAGCCCCAGCATTTT.